This T cell receptor (beta chain) was sequenced in a study of T-cell memory formation after mild COVID-19. The ends lost 5 bases at V and 7 bases at J; junction bases unmatched: 9. The CDR3 totals 16 residues. From germline, CDR1 is SEHNR and CDR2 FQNEAQ (reference sequence). As for this clonotype: Its specificity is unknown.

Each CDR3 protein gets one entry after TCRdb re-called the 5' RACE reads with MiXCR. The sample yields approximately 250,000 distinct CDR3 sequences, approximately 15% seen once. Overall study results and limits: There was no confirmation that second-wave clones peaking on day 37 were SARS-CoV-2 specific. CD8+ contracting clones occupied EMRA, while CD4+ ones occupied mainly CM and EM. Contracting clones from day 15 to 85 showed balanced CD4/CD8; later expanders favored CD4+. Pre-infection memory carried some responding clones, suggesting that cross-reactive memory joined.

Sequenced: PBMCs or a T cell subset sorted from them (not recorded which). The genes are TRBV7-9 and TRBJ2-1; 12 nucleotides match TRBD2. The clonotype comes from an adult woman who had mild COVID-19 (a few samples of this study predate the infection). Cell type and time point are not known. The CDR3 sequence is CASSPRLAGGVNEQFF. DNA of the CDR3: TGTGCCAGCAGCCCCCGTCTAGCGGGAGGGGTGAATGAGCAGTTCTTC.